The 20 T cell receptor beta chains below were found in one sample sequenced in a study of identical twins. TCRdb analysed the 5' RACE reads with MiXCR anew, one entry per CDR3 protein. The sample has 500,000 to 600,000 distinct CDR3 sequences, approximately 22% seen once. Another study also made use of these data, one on T cells expressing NK-cell markers.

Sequenced material: CD4+ T cells sorted from blood. The receptors come from a young woman in good health.

The CDR3, as DNA: TGTGCCAGCAGCCCCCGAGACAGGGTTTCTCGATCAGACATTCAGTACTTC. Translated: CASSPRDRVSRSDIQYF. V and J are TRBV4-2 and TRBJ2-4; TRBD1 aligns across 7 bases. Germline loops: CDR1 LGHNA, CDR2 YNFKEQ. CDR3 length: 17 residues. After removal of 4 bases from V and 8 bases from J, the junction contained 17 bases not matched to a gene.

The table lists this clonotype with a count of one. V gene TRBV7-6 combines with J gene TRBJ2-2; D not certain. The germline V gene encodes CDR1 SGHVS and CDR2 FNYEAQ. There are 16 residues in the CDR3. Trimming took 6 bases from V and 0 from J, leaving 14 bases between them. The CDR3 here is CASSQEYSPNTGELFF. The CDR3 bases are TGTGCCAGCAGTCAAGAGTACAGCCCGAACACCGGGGAGCTGTTTTTT.

This clonotype came up a few times. The chain employs TRBV4-2 and TRBJ2-3; TRBD2 is a possible D gene (6 bases). V was clipped by 4 bases and J by 4 bases, with 12 bases between them. Germline lookup yields CDR1 LGHNA and CDR2 YNFKEQ. This CDR3 is 14 amino acids long. CDR3 coding DNA: TGTGCCAGCAGCCCCCCGCGGGGTTCAGATACGCAGTATTTT. It yields the protein CASSPPRGSDTQYF.

This clonotype was seen a few times. This sequence joins TRBV10-3 and TRBJ1-1; D is unclear. V was pared by 6 bases and J by 5 bases, with 16 bases between. In germline, CDR1 is ENHRY, CDR2 SYGVKD. This CDR3 is built from 14 residues. CDR3 nucleotide sequence: TGTGCCATCAGCCAAGCCTGGGGAGGAACTGAAGCTTTCTTT. It translates to CAISQAWGGTEAFF.

There are a few counts of this clonotype. The chain is built from TRBV20-1 and TRBJ1-2; D possibly corresponds to TRBD1 (5 bases). The V end was cut by 3 bases, the J end by 7 bases, with 15 bases between. CDR1 is DFQATT, CDR2 SNEGSKA, per germline (reference sequence). The length of the CDR3 is 13 residues. The chain's CDR3 is CSASRWTMSGYTF. The CDR3 DNA reads TGCAGTGCTAGCCGTTGGACAATGAGTGGCTACACCTTC.

This chain connects TRBV30 to TRBJ2-7; the D gene is possibly TRBD2 (5 bases). This CDR3 spans 13 amino acids. The V gene lost 4 bases and the J gene lost 0 bases, with 10 bases spanning the gap. CDR1 and CDR2 (germline): GTSNPN, SVGIG (reference sequence). In DNA, the CDR3 is TGTGCCTGGACGGAACGGGACTCCTACGAGCAGTACTTC. As protein: CAWTERDSYEQYF.

The chain uses TRBV21-1 and TRBJ2-3; the table calls TRBD1, which could not be checked here. TRBV21-1 is a pseudogene segment. This CDR3 region has 15 residues. The CDR3 loop is CASSLRQGVRDTQYF. The CDR3 DNA follows: TGTGCCAGCAGCCTACGACAGGGGGTGAGAGATACGCAGTATTTT.

This clonotype came up many times. The V and J genes are TRBV7-3 and TRBJ2-3; D possibly matches TRBD1 or TRBD2 (5 bases each). The germline CDR1 and CDR2 sequences are SGHTA and FQGTGA. There are 15 residues in the CDR3. The V gene lost 2 bases and the J gene lost 1 base, with 10 bases spanning the gap. CDR3 protein: CASSLGLGGTDTQYF. DNA for the CDR3: TGTGCCAGCAGCTTAGGGCTGGGGGGCACAGATACGCAGTATTTT. The variable domain in full, with the rest retrieved from reference TRBV7-3 and TRBJ2-3, is GAGVSQTPSNKVTEKGKYVELRCDPISGHTALYWYRQSLGQGPEFLIYFQGTGAADDSGLPNDRFFAVRPEGSVSTLKIQRTERGDSAVYLCASSLGLGGTDTQYFGPGTRLTVL.

In nucleotides, the CDR3 is TGTGCCAGCAGTCCGGGGACAGCCCGGTCTCGTGGCTACACCTTC. This codes for CASSPGTARSRGYTF. V usage is TRBV27 and J usage is TRBJ1-2, with 7 bases aligning to TRBD1. The CDR3 has 15 residues. Trimming cost V 5 bases and J 7 bases; bases outside gene matches: 13. CDR1 is MNHEY, CDR2 SMNVEV, per germline (reference sequence).

As DNA, the CDR3 is TGTGCCAGTCATTCCTCTGGGGGGCATCGGAAACTGTTTTTT. It is translated as CASHSSGGHRKLFF. The chain recombines TRBV12-3 or TRBV12-4 with TRBJ1-4, with a possible D match to TRBD1 (6 bases). The CDR3 sequence is 14 residues long. With 9 bases removed from V and 11 bases from J, the gap between germline ends came to 22 bases.

Only a few counts were recorded for this clonotype. The chain joins TRBV5-6 to TRBJ2-7, with 8 bases identical to TRBD1. The CDR3 has 14 amino acids. Germline CDR1 SGHDT, CDR2 YYEEEE. The V and J ends lost 3 bases and 3 bases, in that order; junction bases with no gene match: 5. This chain's CDR3 is CASSSTDRGYEQYF. CDR3 DNA: TGTGCCAGCAGCTCAACCGACAGGGGCTACGAGCAGTACTTC.

This clonotype was detected many times. The V gene is TRBV5-4, the J gene TRBJ2-5; 8 positions agree with TRBD2. Trimming took 4 bases from V and 5 from J; bases not matched to a gene: 13. Germline V gene sequence: CDR1 SGHNT, CDR2 YYREEE (reference sequence). This CDR3 comprises 16 residues. Here the CDR3 reads CASSAARTSLLETQYF. CDR3 bases: TGTGCCAGCAGCGCCGCCAGGACTAGCTTGTTGGAGACCCAGTACTTC.

This clonotype was found a few times. V and J are TRBV6-5 and TRBJ2-5, with 8 bases that match TRBD2. Germline V gene lookup returns CDR1 MNHEY and CDR2 SVGAGI. The CDR3 loop spans 14 amino acids. The ends lost 0 bases at V and 9 bases at J; junction bases unmatched: 6. The CDR3 region is CASSYSTSGGPQYF. CDR3 nucleotides: TGTGCCAGCAGTTACTCAACCTCGGGGGGGCCCCAGTACTTC.

This clonotype has only a few counts. The V and J genes are TRBV20-1 and TRBJ2-1; TRBD2 agrees at 9 bases. CDR3 length equals 15 residues. Per the germline V gene, CDR1 is DFQATT and CDR2 is SNEGSKA (reference sequence). The J segment lost 5 bases and the V segment lost 0 bases, leaving 5 bases of the junction unmatched. CDR3: CSAREGSGGNNEQFF. Written as DNA, the CDR3 is TGCAGTGCTAGAGAAGGAAGCGGGGGGAACAATGAGCAGTTCTTC.

This chain uses TRBV12-3 or TRBV12-4 with TRBJ1-4; TRBD1 matches at 7 bases. The CDR3 has 14 residues. Unmatched junction bases numbered 9, after V lost 6 bases and J lost 8 bases. The CDR3 protein is CASSFLTGMEKLFF. The CDR3 bases are TGTGCCAGCAGCTTTTTGACAGGGATGGAAAAACTGTTTTTT.

This clonotype was observed a few times. The chain employs TRBV7-9 and TRBJ1-3; D unclear. The CDR3 sequence is 14 residues long. Trimming took 5 bases from V and 3 from J, leaving 11 bases between them. Germline V gene sequence: CDR1 SEHNR, CDR2 FQNEAQ (reference sequence). CDR3 nucleotide sequence: TGTGCCAGCAGCCCTGTGCTAGGTGGAAACACCATATATTTT. It encodes CASSPVLGGNTIYF.

The chain is built from TRBV12-3 or TRBV12-4 and TRBJ1-2, with D uncertain. V lost 4 bases and J 7 bases, leaving 13 bases between the germline ends. The CDR3 runs to 13 residues. CDR3 DNA sequence: TGTGCCAGCAGTTACTTGACCACGTCTGGCTACACCTTC. Its translation is CASSYLTTSGYTF.

The gene calls are TRBV20-1 and TRBJ2-7; D is unresolved. The CDR3 runs to 13 residues. Germline lookup yields CDR1 DFQATT and CDR2 SNEGSKA (reference sequence). V was pared by 5 bases and J by 5 bases, with 16 bases between. CDR3 coding DNA: TGCAGTGCTGGAACAGCCCGATTAAACGAGCAGTACTTC. Translation: CSAGTARLNEQYF.

The chain couples TRBV7-3 to TRBJ2-1, with TRBD1 as a possible D gene (5 bases). The V end was cut by 5 bases, the J end by 5 bases, with 10 bases between. The CDR3 is 13 residues long. Germline V gives CDR1 SGHTA, CDR2 FQGTGA. This CDR3 is CASSIPGNNEQFF. CDR3 sequence (DNA): TGTGCCAGCAGCATCCCAGGGAACAATGAGCAGTTCTTC.

In its sample, this clonotype was seen a few times. At one of its ends the junction is not consistent with the germline gene, which may arise from a read error. This rearrangement joins TRBV5-1 to TRBJ2-3; the D gene is possibly TRBD1 (6 bases). This CDR3 region has 15 residues. The V gene's germline CDR1 is SGHRS and CDR2 YFSETQ. The CDR3 reads CASSPWGWDTVTQYF. CDR3 bases: TGCGCCAGCAGCCCCTGGGGGTGGGACACAGTTACGCAGTATTTT.